This TCR beta chain was captured in a study of blood T cell repertoires in COVID-19. The length of the CDR3 is 13 residues. Trimming pared 3 bases from V and 6 bases from J, leaving 9 bases between. The V gene's germline CDR1 is LNHNV and CDR2 YYDKDF (reference sequence). The protocol was immunoSEQ multiplex PCR, while the TCRdb copy is restricted to in-frame clones and leaves out a portion. The table includes 300,000 to 450,000 clones, around 90% detected once. The sequencing sample was made of peripheral blood. The TCR comes from a young woman with COVID-19, enrolled during active disease. This rearrangement joins TRBV15 to TRBJ2-1; possible D gene TRBD1, 5 bases. The CDR3 here is CATSSRALNEQFF. The CDR3 DNA reads TGTGCCACCAGCAGCAGGGCCCTCAATGAGCAGTTCTTC. Filled out from reference TRBV15 and TRBJ2-1, the complete variable domain reads DAMVIQNPRYQVTQFGKPVTLSCSQTLNHNVMYWYQQKSSQAPKLLFHYYDKDFNNEADTPDNFQSRRPNTSFCFLDIRSPGLGDTAMYLCATSSRALNEQFFGPGTRLTVL.